The rows below give T cell receptor beta chains drawn from one sample of a study of shared clonotypes between healthy human individuals. Sequenced by immunoSEQ multiplex PCR; TCRdb stores in-frame clones only, minus some. In the table there are hundreds of thousands of clones, about 96% of which are singletons. Sequencing used memory CD8+ T cells sorted from blood. The receptors stem from a man aged 25 to 40 in good health. CDR3s include the opening cysteine and the closing phenylalanine or tryptophan. The order of the fields is clone size, D gene, V gene, J gene, CDR3 protein, CDR3 DNA. A D gene is named only where the DNA matches it firmly. Only some rows state a clone size, as once, few, many or a class for expanded clones.

>NA|NA|TRBV5-1|TRBJ2-1
CASSFLDSGPSNEQFF
TGCGCCAGCAGCTTCCTTGACAGCGGACCCTCCAATGAGCAGTTCTTC
>NA|NA|TRBV4-1|TRBJ1-4
CASSQRGESEKLFF
TGCGCCAGCAGCCAAAGGGGCGAGAGTGAAAAACTGTTTTTT
>NA|TRBD1|TRBV6-5|TRBJ1-1
CASRPGGLNTEAFF
TGTGCCAGCAGGCCAGGGGGTTTGAACACTGAAGCTTTCTTT
>NA|TRBD1|TRBV5-1|TRBJ1-4
CASSLAGTDNEKLFF
TGCGCCAGCAGCTTGGCCGGGACAGATAATGAAAAACTGTTTTTT
>NA|TRBD2|TRBV7-2|TRBJ2-7
CASSLYPGFLAGGPHEQYF
TGTGCCAGCAGCTTATATCCGGGATTCTTAGCGGGAGGGCCACACGAGCAGTACTTC
>NA|NA|TRBV5-1|TRBJ1-2
CASSWTTNYGYTF
TGCGCCAGCAGCTGGACAACTAACTATGGCTACACCTTC
>NA|NA|TRBV4-1|TRBJ1-3
CASSQVTTGASGNTIYF
TGCGCCAGCAGCCAAGTTACGACGGGGGCCTCTGGAAACACCATATATTTT
>NA|NA|TRBV11-3|TRBJ2-1
CASSFPGAHEQFF
TGTGCCAGCAGCTTCCCTGGGGCGCATGAGCAGTTCTTC
>NA|TRBD2|TRBV30|TRBJ2-4
CAWTRFPGLVQYF
TGTGCCTGGACCCGATTCCCGGGACTAGTTCAGTACTTC
>NA|NA|TRBV30|TRBJ1-2
CAWSVGGTNNGYTF
TGTGCCTGGAGTGTAGGCGGGACTAATAATGGCTACACCTTC
>NA|NA|TRBV5-1|TRBJ2-5
CASSYPGETQYF
TGCGCCAGCAGCTATCCGGGAGAGACCCAGTACTTC
>NA|TRBD2|TRBV28|TRBJ2-1
CASISAGGQSNEQFF
TGTGCCAGCATTTCAGCGGGAGGGCAATCCAATGAGCAGTTCTTC
>NA|NA|TRBV6-1|TRBJ2-4
CASSVYLQLAKNIQYF
TGTGCCAGCAGTGTATACCTACAACTAGCCAAAAACATTCAGTACTTC
>NA|TRBD2|TRBV28|TRBJ2-1
CASSPNPGRGRAGGYNEQFF
TGTGCCAGCAGTCCCAACCCGGGACGGGGCCGAGCGGGGGGCTACAATGAGCAGTTCTTC
>NA|NA|TRBV5-1|TRBJ2-1
CASAWASSYNEQFF
TGCGCCAGTGCATGGGCAAGCTCCTACAATGAGCAGTTCTTC
>NA|NA|TRBV5-4|TRBJ2-4
CASSSRDLLNIQYF
TGTGCCAGCAGCTCCCGGGACCTCTTAAACATTCAGTACTTC
>NA|NA|TRBV5-1|TRBJ2-3
CASSYGLITDTQYF
TGCGCCAGTTCGTACGGGCTGATCACAGATACGCAGTATTTT
>once|NA|TRBV20-1|TRBJ1-4
CSASRNEKLFF
TGCAGTGCTAGCCGTAATGAAAAACTGTTTTTT
>once|TRBD2|TRBV6-1|TRBJ2-3
CASSGLAGTDTQYF
TGTGCCAGCTCCGGACTAGCGGGGACAGATACGCAGTATTTT
>NA|NA|TRBV5-1|TRBJ2-7
CASSLASGSYEQYF
TGCGCCAGCAGCTTGGCCTCGGGGTCCTACGAGCAGTACTTC
>NA|NA|TRBV28|TRBJ1-2
CASSHSYGYTF
TGTGCCAGCAGCCACTCTTATGGCTACACCTTC
>NA|NA|TRBV6-1|TRBJ2-4
CASSEVVYWVIAKNIQYF
TGTGCCAGCAGTGAAGTTGTATACTGGGTGATTGCCAAAAACATTCAGTACTTC
>once|NA|TRBV18|TRBJ2-3
CASSPGADTQYF
TGTGCCAGCTCACCAGGGGCAGATACGCAGTATTTT
>NA|NA|TRBV23-1|TRBJ1-2
CASSHLLLCGYTF
TGCGCCAGCAGTCACTTACTACTCTGTGGCTACACCTTC
>NA|NA|TRBV14|TRBJ1-1
CASSQLRGFPEAFF
TGTGCCAGCAGCCAATTGCGAGGTTTCCCCGAAGCTTTCTTT
>once|NA|TRBV4-1|TRBJ2-7
CASSQVRGYEQYF
TGCGCCAGCAGCCAAGTCAGAGGCTACGAGCAGTACTTC
>NA|NA|TRBV28|TRBJ2-1
CASSLGDRSNEQFF
TGTGCCAGCAGTTTAGGGGATAGGAGCAATGAGCAGTTCTTC
>NA|NA|TRBV7-2|TRBJ1-3
CASSLQNSGNTIYF
TGTGCCAGCAGCTTACAAAACTCTGGAAACACCATATATTTT
>NA|NA|TRBV2|TRBJ2-2
CASRRINTGELFF
TGTGCCAGCAGGAGGATCAACACCGGGGAGCTGTTTTTT
>NA|NA|TRBV11-3|TRBJ2-7
CASSAGRESSYEQYF
TGTGCCAGCAGCGCAGGACGGGAGAGCTCCTACGAGCAGTACTTC
>NA|TRBD2|TRBV2|TRBJ2-3
CASSEIGSGRGTDTQYF
TGTGCCAGCAGTGAAATCGGTAGCGGGAGGGGCACAGATACGCAGTATTTT
>NA|NA|TRBV5-4|TRBJ2-5
CASSLVDRQETQYF
TGTGCCAGCAGCTTGGTAGACCGGCAAGAGACCCAGTACTTC
>few|NA|TRBV29-1|TRBJ2-2
CSVGAGDTGELFF
TGCAGCGTTGGAGCGGGTGACACCGGGGAGCTGTTTTTT
>NA|TRBD2|TRBV5-1|TRBJ2-7
CASSLQRELDEQYF
TGCGCCAGCAGCTTGCAGCGGGAGCTAGACGAGCAGTACTTC
>NA|TRBD2|TRBV5-6|TRBJ2-7
CASRGLAGDLYEQYF
TGTGCCAGCCGAGGACTAGCGGGAGATCTCTACGAGCAGTACTTC
>NA|NA|TRBV5-6|TRBJ2-5
CASSLTSRWEETQYF
TGTGCCAGCAGCTTGACTAGCCGGTGGGAAGAGACCCAGTACTTC
>NA|NA|TRBV7-2|TRBJ2-1
CASTLLGSYNEQFF
TGTGCCAGCACCCTACTAGGTTCCTACAATGAGCAGTTCTTC
>NA|NA|TRBV7-9|TRBJ2-5
CASSPTKETQYF
TGTGCCAGCAGCCCCACTAAAGAGACCCAGTACTTC
>NA|NA|TRBV10-3|TRBJ1-1
CAISDPGYTEAFF
TGTGCCATCAGTGACCCGGGATACACTGAAGCTTTCTTT
>NA|NA|TRBV30|TRBJ2-2
CAWTPGFTGELFF
TGTGCCTGGACACCAGGGTTCACCGGGGAGCTGTTTTTT
>NA|TRBD2|TRBV4-1|TRBJ2-2
CASSQVVAGEQGELFF
TGCGCCAGCAGCCAAGTGGTAGCGGGAGAGCAGGGGGAGCTGTTTTTT
>NA|TRBD1|TRBV5-4|TRBJ2-7
CASSVTGVGNYEQYF
TGTGCCAGCAGCGTGACAGGGGTTGGGAACTACGAGCAGTACTTC
>NA|TRBD1|TRBV2|TRBJ1-5
CASSGDSQPQHF
TGTGCCAGCAGCGGGGACAGCCAGCCCCAGCATTTT
>once|TRBD1|TRBV29-1|TRBJ1-1
CSVEASGQAYTEAFF
TGCAGCGTTGAAGCTTCGGGACAGGCTTACACTGAAGCTTTCTTT
>NA|TRBD2|TRBV2|TRBJ2-5
CASRKTSIQETQYF
TGTGCCAGCAGAAAGACTAGCATCCAAGAGACCCAGTACTTC
>NA|NA|TRBV4-1|TRBJ2-1
CASSNYNEQFF
TGCGCCAGCAGCAACTACAATGAGCAGTTCTTC
>NA|NA|TRBV28|TRBJ1-4
CASSLPLTENEKLFF
TGTGCCAGCAGCTTACCCCTGACAGAGAATGAAAAACTGTTTTTT
>NA|TRBD2|TRBV29-1|TRBJ2-1
CSVVPGLGNEQFF
TGCAGCGTTGTACCGGGACTAGGGAATGAGCAGTTCTTC
>NA|TRBD2|TRBV9|TRBJ2-5
CASSGTKETQYF
TGTGCCAGCTCCGGGACTAAGGAGACCCAGTACTTC
>NA|NA|TRBV6-1|TRBJ2-3
CASSGLRHSTDTQYF
TGTGCCAGCAGCGGTCTGAGACATAGCACAGATACGCAGTATTTT
>NA|TRBD1|TRBV6-4|TRBJ1-5
CASSQTGGIGQPQHF
TGTGCCAGCAGTCAAACAGGGGGCATCGGTCAGCCCCAGCATTTT
>NA|TRBD2|TRBV9|TRBJ2-1
CASSVSGLDYNEQFF
TGTGCCAGCAGCGTATCGGGACTAGACTACAATGAGCAGTTCTTC